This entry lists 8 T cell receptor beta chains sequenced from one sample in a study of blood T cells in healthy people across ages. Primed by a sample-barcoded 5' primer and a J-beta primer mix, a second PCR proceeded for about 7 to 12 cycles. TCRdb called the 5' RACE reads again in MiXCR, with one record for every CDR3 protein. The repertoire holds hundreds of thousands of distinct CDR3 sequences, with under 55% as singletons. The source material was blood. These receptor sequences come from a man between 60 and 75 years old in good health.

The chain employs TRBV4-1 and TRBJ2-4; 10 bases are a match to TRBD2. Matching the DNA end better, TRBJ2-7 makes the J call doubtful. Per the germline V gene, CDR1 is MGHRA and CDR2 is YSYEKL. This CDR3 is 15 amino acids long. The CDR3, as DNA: TGCGCCAGCAGCCAAGTAGCGGGGGGCGGGTACGAGCAGTACTTC. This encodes CASSQVAGGGYEQYF.

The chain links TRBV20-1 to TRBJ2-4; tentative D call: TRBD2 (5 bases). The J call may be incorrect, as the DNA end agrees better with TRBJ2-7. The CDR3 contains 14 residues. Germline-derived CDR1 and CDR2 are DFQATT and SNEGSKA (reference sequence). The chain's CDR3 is CSALGPSRGSEQYF. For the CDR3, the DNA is TGCAGTGCTCTAGGGCCTAGCCGGGGATCCGAGCAGTACTTC.

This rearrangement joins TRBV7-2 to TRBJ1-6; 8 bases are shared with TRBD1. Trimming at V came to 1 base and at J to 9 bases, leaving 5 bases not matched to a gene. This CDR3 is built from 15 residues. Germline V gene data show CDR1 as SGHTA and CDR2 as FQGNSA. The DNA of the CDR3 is TGTGCCAGCAGCTTAGAGGGACAGGTACCTTCACCCCTCCACTTT. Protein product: CASSLEGQVPSPLHF.

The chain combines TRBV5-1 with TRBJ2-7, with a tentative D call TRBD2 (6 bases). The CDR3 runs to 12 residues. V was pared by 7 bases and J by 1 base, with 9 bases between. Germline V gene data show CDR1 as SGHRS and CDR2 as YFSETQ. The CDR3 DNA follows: TGCGCCAGCTGGGGGGAGTCCTACGAGCAGTACTTC. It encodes CASWGESYEQYF.

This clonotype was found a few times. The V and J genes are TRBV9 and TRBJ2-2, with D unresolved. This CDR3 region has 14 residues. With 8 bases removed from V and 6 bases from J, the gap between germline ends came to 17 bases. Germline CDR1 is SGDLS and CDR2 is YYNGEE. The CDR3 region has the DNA TGTGCCAGTAGCCCAAGGCCAGACCCCGGGGAGCTGTTTTTT. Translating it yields CASSPRPDPGELFF.

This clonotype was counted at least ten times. The CDR3 DNA reads TGTGCCAGCAGTTACTACAAGACAAGAGCCCCCACAGATACGCAGTATTTT. Protein sequence: CASSYYKTRAPTDTQYF. The rearrangement joins TRBV6-5 to TRBJ2-3, with unresolved D. Germline CDR1 reads MNHEY; CDR2 reads SVGAGI. CDR3 length: 17 residues. V was trimmed by 1 base and J by 2 bases, leaving 16 bases between them.

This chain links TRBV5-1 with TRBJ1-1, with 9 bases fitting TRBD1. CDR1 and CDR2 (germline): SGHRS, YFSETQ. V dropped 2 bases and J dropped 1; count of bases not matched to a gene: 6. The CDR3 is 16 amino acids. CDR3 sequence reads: CASSLQGAVGNTEAFF. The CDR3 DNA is TGCGCCAGCAGCTTACAGGGGGCTGTTGGGAACACTGAAGCTTTCTTT.

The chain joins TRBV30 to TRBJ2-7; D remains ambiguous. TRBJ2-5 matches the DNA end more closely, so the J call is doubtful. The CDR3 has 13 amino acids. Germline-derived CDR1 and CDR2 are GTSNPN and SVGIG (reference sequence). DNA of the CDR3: TGTGCCTGGAGTGTACTACTCACGAAGACCCAGTACTTC. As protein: CAWSVLLTKTQYF.